This T cell receptor beta chain came from a study of blood T cell repertoires in COVID-19. Looking at the study overall: The cDNA or gDNA used as material had been derived from T cells, B-cell-depleted T cells, or PBMCs.

This clone occurred a few times. The CDR3 totals 15 residues. The V end lost 0 bases, the J end lost 5 bases, and 14 bases lay between the germline ends. The germline CDR1 and CDR2 sequences are SGHNT and YYREEE (reference sequence). Original handling: Nucleated cell number was recorded as an estimate derived from reference gene primer amplification. The data were produced by immunoSEQ multiplex PCR, yet TCRdb's version contains in-frame clones alone and is incomplete. The V and J calls and clone size were taken over from that table, and D and trimming were inferred from the DNA. The table has tens of thousands of clones, roughly 80% seen once; the top ten hold 11%.

Sequenced input: peripheral blood. V is TRBV5-4 and J is TRBJ1-2, with D tentatively TRBD1 (5 bases). The origin of this receptor is a man in his fifties or sixties with acute or convalescent COVID-19. Written as DNA, the CDR3 is TGTGCCAGCAGCTTGGATGGGGAGGGGCCTTATGGCTACACCTTC. Translated: CASSLDGEGPYGYTF.